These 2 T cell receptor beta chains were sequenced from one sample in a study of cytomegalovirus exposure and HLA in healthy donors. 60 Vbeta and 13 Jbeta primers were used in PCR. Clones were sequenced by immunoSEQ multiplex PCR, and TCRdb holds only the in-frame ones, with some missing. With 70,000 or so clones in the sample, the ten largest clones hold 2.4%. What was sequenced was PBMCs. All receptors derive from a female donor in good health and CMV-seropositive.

The CDR3 reads CASSYDWREEKLFF. DNA of the CDR3: TGTGCCAGCAGTTACGACTGGAGGGAAGAAAAACTGTTTTTT. This chain uses TRBV6-5 with TRBJ1-4; D is unclear. Trimming left V 2 bases short and J 8 bases short, with 12 bases between. Germline V gives CDR1 MNHEY, CDR2 SVGAGI. This CDR3 comprises 14 residues.

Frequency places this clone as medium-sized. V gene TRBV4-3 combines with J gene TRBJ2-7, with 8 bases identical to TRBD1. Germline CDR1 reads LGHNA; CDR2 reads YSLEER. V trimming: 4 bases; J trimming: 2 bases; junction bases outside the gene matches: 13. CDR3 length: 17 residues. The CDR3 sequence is CASSPERNRGYTYEQYF. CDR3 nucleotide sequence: TGCGCCAGCAGCCCGGAAAGGAACAGGGGGTACACCTACGAGCAGTACTTC.